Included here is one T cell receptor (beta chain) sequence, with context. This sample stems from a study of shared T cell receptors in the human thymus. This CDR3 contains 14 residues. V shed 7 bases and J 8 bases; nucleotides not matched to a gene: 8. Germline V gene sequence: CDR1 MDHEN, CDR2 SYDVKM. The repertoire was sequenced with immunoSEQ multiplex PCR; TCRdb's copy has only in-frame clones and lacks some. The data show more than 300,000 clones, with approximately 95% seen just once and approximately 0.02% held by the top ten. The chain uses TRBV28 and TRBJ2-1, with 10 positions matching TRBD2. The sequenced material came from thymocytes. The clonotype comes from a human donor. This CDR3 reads CASTLLAGVDEQFF. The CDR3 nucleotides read TGTGCCAGCACTTTGCTAGCGGGAGTGGATGAGCAGTTCTTC.